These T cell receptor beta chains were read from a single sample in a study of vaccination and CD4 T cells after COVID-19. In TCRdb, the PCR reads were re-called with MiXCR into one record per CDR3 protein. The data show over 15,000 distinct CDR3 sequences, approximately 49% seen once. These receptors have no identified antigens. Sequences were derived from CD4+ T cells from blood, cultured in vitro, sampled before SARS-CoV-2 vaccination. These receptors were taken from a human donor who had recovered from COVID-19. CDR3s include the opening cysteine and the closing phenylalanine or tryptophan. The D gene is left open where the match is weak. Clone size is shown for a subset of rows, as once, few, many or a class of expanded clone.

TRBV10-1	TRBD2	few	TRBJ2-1	TGCGCCAGCAGACCGGGAGGGCTTGTTGGTGGTGAGCAGTTCTTC	CASRPGGLVGGEQFF
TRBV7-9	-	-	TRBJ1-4	TGTGCCAGCAGCCGGACCGGGACTGATGAAAAACTGTTTTTT	CASSRTGTDEKLFF
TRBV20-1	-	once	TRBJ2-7	TGCAGTGCTTCCGTCACAACAGCAGCCTACGAGCAGTACTTC	CSASVTTAAYEQYF
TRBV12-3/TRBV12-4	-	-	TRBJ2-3	TGTGCCAGCAGGGGAATCACAGATACGCAGTATTTT	CASRGITDTQYF
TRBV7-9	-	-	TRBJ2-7	TGTGTCAGCAGCCGAAGTGCAGGGCCCCACGAGCAGTACTTC	CVSSRSAGPHEQYF
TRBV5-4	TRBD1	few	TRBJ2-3	TGTGCCAGCAGCCTGGCGACAGGGTTGGCAGATACGCAGTATTTT	CASSLATGLADTQYF
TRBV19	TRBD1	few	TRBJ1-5	TGTGCCAGTACCTCGGACAGGACCCAGCCCCAGCATTTT	CASTSDRTQPQHF
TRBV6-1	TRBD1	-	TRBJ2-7	TGTGCCAGCAGTGGGTACAGGGGAAACTACGAGCAGTACTTC	CASSGYRGNYEQYF
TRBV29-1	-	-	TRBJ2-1	TGCAGCGTTCTCGGGGCAGCCGGGGATGAGCAGTTCTTC	CSVLGAAGDEQFF
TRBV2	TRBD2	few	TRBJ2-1	TGTGCCACTGATAGACTAGCAGGTATCCACAATGAGCAGTTCTTC	CATDRLAGIHNEQFF
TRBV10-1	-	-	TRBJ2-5	TGCGCCAGGGCGGGCAACCAAGAGACCCAGTACTTC	CARAGNQETQYF
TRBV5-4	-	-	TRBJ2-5	TGTGCCAGCAGCTTACGGACAGTAGAGACCCAGTACTTC	CASSLRTVETQYF
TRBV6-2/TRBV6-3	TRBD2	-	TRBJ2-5	TGTGCCAGCAGTTACTCGCCGGGAGGGGAAGAGACCCAGTACTTC	CASSYSPGGEETQYF
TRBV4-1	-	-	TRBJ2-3	TGCGCCAGCAGCTTAGGAGGGAACCTGTACACAGATACGCAGTATTTT	CASSLGGNLYTDTQYF
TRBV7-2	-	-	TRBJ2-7	TGTGCCAGCAGCTTAGGGGCGGAAATCTACGAGCAGTACTTC	CASSLGAEIYEQYF
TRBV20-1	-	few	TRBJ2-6	TGCAGTGCCCCGAGGGCCGTCTCTGGGGCCAACGTCCTGACTTTC	CSAPRAVSGANVLTF
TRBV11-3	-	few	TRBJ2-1	TGTGCCAGCAGCTGGGGCTACGGGGTCGATGAGCAGTTCTTC	CASSWGYGVDEQFF
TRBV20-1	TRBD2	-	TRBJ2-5	TGCAGTGCTTTCGGGACTAGCTCCGAGACCCAGTACTTC	CSAFGTSSETQYF
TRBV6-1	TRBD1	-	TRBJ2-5	TGTGCCAGCACTATTCGGACAGGGGGGGGAGAGACCCAGTACTTC	CASTIRTGGGETQYF
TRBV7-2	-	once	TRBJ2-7	TGTGCCAGCAGCTGGGGGTCCGCTGCTAGCGAGCAGTACTTC	CASSWGSAASEQYF
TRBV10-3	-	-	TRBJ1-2	TGTGCCATCAGTGACAGAAACTATGGCTACACCTTC	CAISDRNYGYTF
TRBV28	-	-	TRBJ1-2	TGTGCCAGCAGACGGCGCTTACAGGGTAACGGCTACACCTTC	CASRRRLQGNGYTF
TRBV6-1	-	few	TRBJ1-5	TGTGCCAGCAGCCATTCCGGGACGCCTGACAATCAGCCCCAGCATTTT	CASSHSGTPDNQPQHF
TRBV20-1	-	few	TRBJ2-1	TGCAGTGCTAGCGGGAGCTCCTACAATGAGCAGTTCTTC	CSASGSSYNEQFF
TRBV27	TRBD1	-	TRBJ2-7	TGTGCCAGCAGTCCGCCCGACAGGGGAGGCGGTGAGCAGTACTTC	CASSPPDRGGGEQYF
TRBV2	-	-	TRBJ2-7	TGTGCCAGCAGCGCCCAGGCAAAATACTCCTACGAGCAGTACTTC	CASSAQAKYSYEQYF
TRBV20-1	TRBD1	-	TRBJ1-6	TGCAGTGCTAGGGCCGGGACAGTTAACTCACCCCTCCACTTT	CSARAGTVNSPLHF
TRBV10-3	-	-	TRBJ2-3	TGTGCCATCAGTGAGTCGATGACGATTCGTCCAGATACGCAGTATTTT	CAISESMTIRPDTQYF